This is a list of T cell receptor beta chains from one sample in a study of blood T cell repertoires in COVID-19. Generated by immunoSEQ multiplex PCR, the TCRdb table keeps only in-frame clones and is missing some. The sample shows approximately 230,000 clones, approximately 81% of them seen only once. Sequencing used peripheral blood. The receptors shown here come from a man aged 25-45 years with active or convalescent COVID-19. Each CDR3 is given with its conserved first and last residue. D genes are given only for firm matches. Clone size is not always given. Where it is, it says once, few, many or a class for expanded clones.

clone size	CDR3 length	V gene	J gene	D gene	CDR3 DNA	CDR3 protein
.	16	TRBV6-2/TRBV6-3	TRBJ1-4	.	TGTGCCAGCAGTTACTCGGACTTTGCAACTAATGAAAAACTGTTTTTT	CASSYSDFATNEKLFF
once	11	TRBV12-3/TRBV12-4	TRBJ1-1	.	TGTGCCAGCAGACTAACTCACGAGGCTTTCTTT	CASRLTHEAFF
.	15	TRBV18	TRBJ1-4	TRBD1	TGTGCCAGCTCACCACTGGGACAGGGGAGTGAAAAACTGTTTTTT	CASSPLGQGSEKLFF
.	12	TRBV5-1	TRBJ1-2	.	TGCGCCAGCAGCTTGGACAGCTATGGCTACACCTTC	CASSLDSYGYTF
.	17	TRBV6-4	TRBJ2-3	TRBD2	TGTGCCAGCATTCGGTCATGGCGGGAGGCTAGCACAGATACGCAGTATTTT	CASIRSWREASTDTQYF
.	14	TRBV3-1/TRBV3-2	TRBJ2-7	.	TGTGCCAGCAGCCAAGATCGGTGGTCCTACGAGCAGTACTTC	CASSQDRWSYEQYF
.	16	TRBV5-4	TRBJ1-2	TRBD1	TGTGCCAGCAGCCTCAGGGGGACATTGGGGGACTATGGCTACACCTTC	CASSLRGTLGDYGYTF
few	15	TRBV6-5	TRBJ2-1	TRBD2	TGTGCCAGCAGTACTCTAGCGGGAGGCTACAATGAGCAGTTCTTC	CASSTLAGGYNEQFF
.	16	TRBV28	TRBJ2-3	.	TGTGCCAGCAGTACCCGGACTTCAAGGGAGCCCGTCACGCAGTATTTT	CASSTRTSREPVTQYF
.	13	TRBV15	TRBJ1-2	.	TGTGCCACCAGCAGGCTCGAGGGGGATGGCTACACCTTC	CATSRLEGDGYTF
.	16	TRBV2	TRBJ2-5	TRBD1	TGTGCCAGAAGGATGAACCCAGACAGGGGGAAGGAGACCCAGTACTTC	CARRMNPDRGKETQYF
.	14	TRBV5-1	TRBJ2-3	.	TGCGCCAGCAGCCCGAGCTCGTCCACAGATACGCAGTATTTT	CASSPSSSTDTQYF
.	12	TRBV11-2	TRBJ2-1	.	TGTGCCAGCAGCTTAGTCCACAGTGAGCAGTTCTTC	CASSLVHSEQFF
.	14	TRBV2	TRBJ2-1	.	TGTGCCAGTGACTCAGGGCGTTCTAACAATGAGCAGTTCTTC	CASDSGRSNNEQFF
.	15	TRBV4-1	TRBJ1-1	.	TGCGCCAGCAGCCAAGATAGCGGGGAATACACTGAAGCTTTCTTT	CASSQDSGEYTEAFF
.	16	TRBV5-6	TRBJ1-6	.	TGTGCCAGCAGCTTGACAGGGAGCTCCTATAATTCACCCCTCCACTTT	CASSLTGSSYNSPLHF
.	14	TRBV6-5	TRBJ2-7	TRBD2	TGTGCCAGCAATAGCAAGAGAGCCGGGGGGGAGCAGTACTTC	CASNSKRAGGEQYF
.	14	TRBV7-6	TRBJ2-5	.	TGTGCCAGCAGCTCCCGTTGGGCCCAAGAGACCCAGTACTTC	CASSSRWAQETQYF
.	17	TRBV15	TRBJ1-1	TRBD1	TGTGCCACCAGCAGAGGGACAGGGCCAACGATGAACACTGAAGCTTTCTTT	CATSRGTGPTMNTEAFF
.	12	TRBV11-3	TRBJ2-7	TRBD1	TGTGCCAGCAGCGGGGACAGGGACGAGCAGTACTTC	CASSGDRDEQYF
.	15	TRBV24-1	TRBJ2-3	TRBD1	TGTGCCACCAGTGACACAGGGGCCACCACAGATACGCAGTATTTT	CATSDTGATTDTQYF
.	14	TRBV6-5	TRBJ2-2	.	TGTGCCAGCAGTTACGTCCGGGTCGGCGGGGAGCTGTTTTTT	CASSYVRVGGELFF
.	14	TRBV28	TRBJ2-7	.	TGTGCCAGCATCCAGGGCGCCAGCTCCTACGAGCAGTACTTC	CASIQGASSYEQYF
few	16	TRBV9	TRBJ1-3	TRBD1	TGTGCCAGCAGCCTGCCGGGACAGGTGGCTGGAAACACCATATATTTT	CASSLPGQVAGNTIYF
.	16	TRBV5-4	TRBJ2-5	TRBD1	TGTGCCAGCAGCTCATCCGGGACAGGGAAAGGGGAGACCCAGTACTTC	CASSSSGTGKGETQYF
once	16	TRBV4-2	TRBJ2-3	TRBD2	TGTGCCAGCAGCCAAGAGAGCGGGAGGAGCACAGATACGCAGTATTTT	CASSQESGRSTDTQYF
once	11	TRBV20-1	TRBJ2-3	.	TGCAGTGCTAAGCGTGCAGATACGCAGTATTTT	CSAKRADTQYF
.	17	TRBV5-4	TRBJ2-2	TRBD2	TGTGCCAGCAGCTTGGTCACCCGGGGGGGCCGTCCGGGGGAGCTGTTTTTT	CASSLVTRGGRPGELFF
.	13	TRBV24-1	TRBJ2-3	.	TGTGCCACCCAGGGTGGAAGCACAGATACGCAGTATTTT	CATQGGSTDTQYF
once	14	TRBV29-1	TRBJ1-1	TRBD1	TGCAGCGTTTCACCCGGGACAGGGAACACTGAAGCTTTCTTT	CSVSPGTGNTEAFF
few	13	TRBV10-2	TRBJ2-7	TRBD2	TGCGCCAGCAGGCCCGGGGGGGAGTACGAGCAGTACTTC	CASRPGGEYEQYF
.	17	TRBV11-3	TRBJ2-1	TRBD1	TGTGCCAGCAGCTTATCCCTAGGGACAGGGATCTACAATGAGCAGTTCTTC	CASSLSLGTGIYNEQFF
.	16	TRBV9	TRBJ2-3	TRBD2	TGTGCCAGCAGCGTAGAAGCGTCGGGGGGAGCAGATACGCAGTATTTT	CASSVEASGGADTQYF
once	15	TRBV3-1/TRBV3-2	TRBJ1-2	.	TGTGCCAGCAGCCAAGACTCGGCAGGCCGATTGGGCTACACCTTC	CASSQDSAGRLGYTF
.	12	TRBV7-8	TRBJ2-5	.	TGTGCCAGCGGCCCTTACCAAGAGACCCAGTACTTC	CASGPYQETQYF
.	15	TRBV9	TRBJ1-2	.	TGTGCCAGCAGCGTAGAAGACAGATCCCCACGTGGCTACACCTTC	CASSVEDRSPRGYTF
.	16	TRBV29-1	TRBJ1-2	.	TGCAGCGTTGACTTCAGGGGCGGGAGTTCTAACTATGGCTACACCTTC	CSVDFRGGSSNYGYTF
few	14	TRBV2	TRBJ1-5	.	TGTGCCAGCGGAGGTGTCACGCCACATCAGCCCCAGCATTTT	CASGGVTPHQPQHF
.	14	TRBV28	TRBJ2-4	.	TGTGCCAGCAGTTTGGCGGGAGCCAAAAACATTCAGTACTTC	CASSLAGAKNIQYF
.	16	TRBV6-2/TRBV6-3	TRBJ2-1	.	TGTGCCAGCAGCCGAATCGACGATGGCGGCTCCGAAAAGCGGTTCTTC	CASSRIDDGGSEKRFF
.	14	TRBV5-1	TRBJ2-1	.	TGCGCCAGCAGCTTCGGGGAAGCCTACAATGAGCAGTTCTTC	CASSFGEAYNEQFF
.	14	TRBV7-2	TRBJ2-5	TRBD1	TGTGCCAGCAGCAAGGGACAGGGGGCAGGGACCCAGTACTTC	CASSKGQGAGTQYF
.	16	TRBV7-2	TRBJ1-3	TRBD1	TGTGCCAGCAGCCCCCAGGCGACAGGGGCTGGAAACACCATATATTTT	CASSPQATGAGNTIYF
.	12	TRBV6-5	TRBJ2-7	.	TGTGCCAGCAGTACAGGGAACCGCGAGCAGTACTTC	CASSTGNREQYF
.	15	TRBV19	TRBJ1-1	.	TGTGCCAGTAGCCCTAGGGGGGGAACGGGCACTGAAGCTTTCTTT	CASSPRGGTGTEAFF
.	17	TRBV9	TRBJ2-2	.	TGTGCCAGCAGCGTAGGTGGGCTAGCGTTAAACACCGGGGAGCTGTTTTTT	CASSVGGLALNTGELFF
.	17	TRBV7-9	TRBJ2-7	TRBD2	TGTGCCAGCAGCGGGGGCCGACTAGCGGGGGGCTCCTACGAGCAGTACTTC	CASSGGRLAGGSYEQYF
.	13	TRBV6-5	TRBJ2-1	.	TGTGCCACCGGACCCCTCGGGGTATATGAGCAGTTCTTC	CATGPLGVYEQFF
.	16	TRBV4-1	TRBJ2-2	.	TGCGCCAGCTCCCAATTTGCGGGTTCCCTCCCCGGGGAGCTGTTTTTT	CASSQFAGSLPGELFF
.	14	TRBV19	TRBJ2-7	TRBD2	TGTGCCAGTAGTAGGACGGGGGGCTCCTACGAGCAGTACTTC	CASSRTGGSYEQYF
.	14	TRBV6-6	TRBJ1-5	.	TGTGCCAGCAGTTTTGGTGGCGCGGGTCAGCCCCAGCATTTT	CASSFGGAGQPQHF
once	16	TRBV18	TRBJ1-4	TRBD1	TGTGCCAGCTCACCCTACGACAGGGGGATGGACGGAAAACTGTTTTTT	CASSPYDRGMDGKLFF
.	14	TRBV5-6	TRBJ2-7	.	TGTGCCAGCAGCTTTCTCGGTAGCTCCTACGAGCAGTACTTC	CASSFLGSSYEQYF
once	16	TRBV5-1	TRBJ1-2	.	TGCGCCAGCAGCACCAACCGGCCAGGGTCTAACTATGGCTACACCTTC	CASSTNRPGSNYGYTF
.	13	TRBV30	TRBJ2-1	.	TGTGCCTGGAACCTAACCCCGGGCAATGAGCAGTTCTTC	CAWNLTPGNEQFF
.	15	TRBV2	TRBJ2-3	TRBD1	TGTGCCAGCGGGGGACAGGGGAGTGTTACAGATACGCAGTATTTT	CASGGQGSVTDTQYF
.	13	TRBV2	TRBJ2-5	.	TGTGCCAGCAGTGCGAAGGGGAAAGAGACCCAGTACTTC	CASSAKGKETQYF